These 23 T cell receptor beta chains came from one sample sequenced in a study of T cell responses to AZD1222 COVID-19 vaccine. Data came from immunoSEQ multiplex PCR; TCRdb stores just in-frame clones and leaves some out. Of roughly 130,000 clones in the sample, roughly 94% were seen once. The material sequenced was peripheral blood, taken on day 0 of AZD1222 vaccination. The origin of the receptors is an adult in good health.

J is TRBJ2-5 and V is TRBV28, with D perhaps TRBD1 or TRBD2 (6 bases each). V lost 8 bases and J 3 bases, leaving 13 bases between the germline ends. Germline lookup yields CDR1 MDHEN and CDR2 SYDVKM. CDR3 size: 13 residues. The CDR3 sequence is CASAGQFKETQYF. The CDR3 nucleotides are TGTGCCAGCGCGGGACAATTTAAAGAGACCCAGTACTTC.

The V gene is TRBV5-1, the J gene TRBJ1-4; TRBD1 is a possible D gene (6 bases). Trimming took off 4 bases at V and 0 bases at J, with 22 bases between the two ends. The CDR3 is made up of 19 amino acids. CDR1 is SGHRS and CDR2 is YFSETQ in the germline V gene. The CDR3 here is CASSLPPGSGVATNEKLFF. The CDR3, as DNA: TGCGCCAGCAGCCTCCCCCCCGGGTCAGGGGTCGCAACTAATGAAAAACTGTTTTTT.

The V gene is TRBV9, the J gene TRBJ1-4; D gene uncertain. CDR1 is SGDLS and CDR2 is YYNGEE in the germline V gene. V was pared by 3 bases and J by 3 bases, with 12 bases between. The CDR3 has 15 residues. The CDR3 here is CASSARWSPNEKLFF. DNA of the CDR3: TGTGCCAGCAGCGCCCGGTGGTCCCCTAATGAAAAACTGTTTTTT.

This chain links TRBV6-6 with TRBJ1-2; D possibly corresponds to TRBD1 (6 bases). V dropped 6 bases and J dropped 3 bases, with 11 bases sitting between them. The germline V gene has CDR1 MNHNY and CDR2 SVGAGI (reference sequence). The CDR3 loop spans 13 amino acids. The CDR3 reads CASRAGADYGYTF. The CDR3, as DNA: TGTGCCAGCAGAGCAGGGGCAGACTATGGCTACACCTTC.

CDR3 bases: TGTGCCATCAGTGAGTCGACGAGGATTTCCTACGAGCAGTACTTC. Translation: CAISESTRISYEQYF. The chain uses TRBV10-3 and TRBJ2-7; no clear D gene. V gave up 0 bases and J gave up 1 base, with 10 bases separating them. In germline, CDR1 is ENHRY, CDR2 SYGVKD. The length of the CDR3 is 15 residues.

This clone occurred a few times. This chain joins TRBV12-5 and TRBJ1-6; weak D call: TRBD1 (6 bases). Per the germline V gene, CDR1 is LGHNT and CDR2 is FRNRAP. Trimming removed 5 bases at V and 10 bases at J, with 12 bases between. There are 13 residues in the CDR3. CDR3 region: CASGVEGGSPLHF. DNA for the CDR3: TGTGCTAGTGGTGTTGAGGGGGGGTCACCCCTCCACTTT.

V gene TRBV7-9 combines with J gene TRBJ1-2; no clear D gene. V lost 3 bases to trimming and J lost 8 bases, with 16 bases between them. This CDR3 comprises 14 residues. Per germline, CDR1 SEHNR and CDR2 FQNEAQ (reference sequence). The CDR3 DNA reads as TGTGCCAGCAGCTTCGACCCTCCCGTGGGCGGCTACACCTTC. It is translated as CASSFDPPVGGYTF.

The gene calls are TRBV11-2 and TRBJ1-2, with unresolved D. Germline V gene data show CDR1 as SGHAT and CDR2 as FQNNGV. The CDR3 extends over 13 amino acids. Trimming removed 1 base from V and 4 bases from J, with 7 bases in between. The CDR3 sequence is CASSLGAVYGYTF. The CDR3 nucleotides are TGTGCCAGCAGCTTAGGGGCAGTCTATGGCTACACCTTC.

The chain joins TRBV9 to TRBJ2-2; 8 nucleotides agree with TRBD1. The V and J ends lost 4 bases and 4 bases, in that order; junction bases with no gene match: 6. Germline V gene sequence: CDR1 SGDLS, CDR2 YYNGEE. The CDR3 covers 15 residues. The CDR3 DNA reads TGTGCCAGCAGCATACGGACAGGGTTCACCGGGGAGCTGTTTTTT. It is translated as CASSIRTGFTGELFF. The entire variable domain, with the rest obtained from reference TRBV9 and TRBJ2-2, is as follows: DSGVTQTPKHLITATGQRVTLRCSPRSGDLSVYWYQQSLDQGLQFLIQYYNGEERAKGNILERFSAQQFPDLHSELNLSSLELGDSALYFCASSIRTGFTGELFFGEGSRLTVL.

This clone was seen once. V and J are TRBV19 and TRBJ1-4; 7 bases line up with TRBD1. The CDR3 covers 14 residues. Germline V gives CDR1 LNHDA, CDR2 SQIVND (reference sequence). The trim removed 8 bases at V and 4 bases at J, leaving 7 bases unmatched. The CDR3 bases are TGTGCCAGTGGGAGACAGGGCTTTAATGAAAAACTGTTTTTT. The encoded protein is CASGRQGFNEKLFF.

The genes are TRBV28 and TRBJ1-4; D ambiguous. V lost 2 bases to trimming and J lost 0 bases, with 13 bases between them. Germline V gene sequence: CDR1 MDHEN, CDR2 SYDVKM. The CDR3 spans 17 residues. The CDR3 DNA is TGTGCCAGCAGTTTAAGACCCAGACTAGCAACTAATGAAAAACTGTTTTTT. This encodes CASSLRPRLATNEKLFF. Together with reference TRBV28 and TRBJ1-4, the CDR3 gives the full variable domain: DVKVTQSSRYLVKRTGEKVFLECVQDMDHENMFWYRQDPGLGLRLIYFSYDVKMKEKGDIPEGYSVSREKKERFSLILESASTNQTSMYLCASSLRPRLATNEKLFFGSGTQLSVL.

The chain employs TRBV3-1 (or the pseudogene TRBV3-2) and TRBJ2-7; no reliable D call. Trimming took off 0 bases at V and 6 bases at J, with 3 bases between the two ends. This CDR3 has 11 amino acids. Germline values: CDR1 LGHDT, CDR2 YNNKEL (reference sequence). For the CDR3, the DNA is TGTGCCAGCAGCCAAGAGGCCGAGCAGTACTTC. Encoded protein: CASSQEAEQYF.

This rearrangement joins TRBV7-2 to TRBJ2-7, with TRBD1 identical over 7 bases. The germline CDR1 and CDR2 sequences are SGHTA and FQGNSA. Trimming removed 1 base from V and 2 bases from J; junction bases left unmatched: 5. There are 15 residues in the CDR3. The DNA for the CDR3 is TGTGCCAGCAGCTTAGAACCGGGACAGACCTACGAGCAGTACTTC. Translation gives CASSLEPGQTYEQYF. Looking up the rest from reference TRBV7-2 and TRBJ2-7 gives the full variable domain: GAGVSQSPSNKVTEKGKDVELRCDPISGHTALYWYRQSLGQGLEFLIYFQGNSAPDKSGLPSDRFSAERTGGSVSTLTIQRTQQEDSAVYLCASSLEPGQTYEQYFGPGTRLTVT.

The V gene is TRBV15, the J gene TRBJ1-3; TRBD1 might be the D (5 bases). V dropped 0 bases and J dropped 1 base, with 7 bases sitting between them. The CDR3 length is 15 residues. The germline V gene encodes CDR1 LNHNV and CDR2 YYDKDF (reference sequence). CDR3 DNA: TGTGCCACCAGCAGAGAGGGGGTTTCTGGAAACACCATATATTTT. Its translation is CATSREGVSGNTIYF. The variable domain in full, completed from reference TRBV15 and TRBJ1-3, reads DAMVIQNPRYQVTQFGKPVTLSCSQTLNHNVMYWYQQKSSQAPKLLFHYYDKDFNNEADTPDNFQSRRPNTSFCFLDIRSPGLGDTAMYLCATSREGVSGNTIYFGEGSWLTVV.

The chain recombines TRBV5-1 with TRBJ2-1; D uncertain. Germline V gene data show CDR1 as SGHRS and CDR2 as YFSETQ. The CDR3 runs 16 residues. Between the trimmed V and J ends, which lost 4 bases and 0 bases, there was a span of 14 bases. As DNA, the CDR3 is TGCGCCAGCAGCCCCTATTCGACCAGCTCCTACAATGAGCAGTTCTTC. This encodes CASSPYSTSSYNEQFF.

The chain couples TRBV27 to TRBJ1-2, with D tentatively TRBD1 (5 bases). The germline gives CDR1 MNHEY, CDR2 SMNVEV (reference sequence). The CDR3 consists of 13 residues. The germline V and J ends were trimmed by 0 bases and 3 bases, with 5 bases remaining between them. The CDR3 DNA reads TGTGCCAGCAGTTTATCGGGGGACTATGGCTACACCTTC. Its protein product is CASSLSGDYGYTF.

This chain links TRBV7-9 with TRBJ1-2; D gene uncertain. The CDR3 runs to 16 residues. Trimming stripped 5 bases from V and 0 bases from J, with 16 bases between. Germline assignment: CDR1 SEHNR and CDR2 FQNEAQ (reference sequence). The CDR3 sequence is CASSEAQREANYGYTF. The CDR3 DNA sequence: TGTGCCAGCAGCGAAGCGCAGAGGGAGGCTAACTATGGCTACACCTTC.

The chain links TRBV11-3 to TRBJ2-7; 9 bases map to TRBD2. Germline-derived CDR1 and CDR2 are SGHNT and YENEEA. J gave up 2 bases and V 5 bases, and 7 bases lay outside the gene matches. The CDR3 loop spans 15 amino acids. CDR3 nucleotide sequence: TGTGCCAGCAGCCCTCATAGCGGGGGTGCCTACGAGCAGTACTTC. It codes for CASSPHSGGAYEQYF.

This chain links TRBV5-8 with TRBJ1-5; a weak D match, TRBD1 (5 bases). Trimming left V 5 bases short and J 3 bases short, with 18 bases between. CDR1 and CDR2 (germline): SGHTS, YDEGEE. This CDR3 contains 16 residues. CDR3 nucleotides: TGTGCCAGCAGGCAACAGGCGGGATCGGTCAATCAGCCCCAGCATTTT. Encoded protein: CASRQQAGSVNQPQHF.

The V and J genes are TRBV7-2 and TRBJ2-1, with 14 bases identical to TRBD2. V gave up 4 bases and J gave up 8 bases; unmatched junction bases: 16. The CDR3 contains 19 residues. Germline V gene sequence: CDR1 SGHTA, CDR2 FQGNSA. The CDR3 spells CASSSRTSGGPGWIHEQFF. Written as DNA, the CDR3 is TGTGCCAGCAGCTCCCGGACTAGCGGGGGGCCGGGGTGGATACATGAGCAGTTCTTC.

The CDR3 DNA is TGTGCCAGCAGCTTAGAGACCCAAAGCACAGATACGCAGTATTTT. Translated, it gives CASSLETQSTDTQYF. V gene TRBV7-8 combines with J gene TRBJ2-3; unclear D gene. Germline assignment: CDR1 SGHVS and CDR2 FQNEAQ. V dropped 1 base and J dropped 0 bases, with 8 bases sitting between them. The length of the CDR3 is 15 residues.

The genes are TRBV6-5 and TRBJ2-1; 7 bases are shared with TRBD1. The CDR3 runs to 14 residues. The V and J ends lost 5 bases and 4 bases, in that order; junction bases with no gene match: 5. Germline V CDR1 and CDR2: MNHEY, SVGAGI. DNA for the CDR3: TGTGCCAGCAGTAACCGGGACAGATACAATGAGCAGTTCTTC. This sequence encodes CASSNRDRYNEQFF.

The chain has TRBV28 and TRBJ2-7; 7 bases map to TRBD1. From germline, CDR1 is MDHEN and CDR2 SYDVKM. CDR3 length equals 11 residues. J gave up 7 bases and V 7 bases, and 4 bases lay outside the gene matches. CDR3 protein: CASNRGREQYF. The CDR3 nucleotides are TGTGCCAGCAATAGGGGGCGTGAGCAGTACTTC. Full variable domain (remainder filled in from reference TRBV28 and TRBJ2-7): DVKVTQSSRYLVKRTGEKVFLECVQDMDHENMFWYRQDPGLGLRLIYFSYDVKMKEKGDIPEGYSVSREKKERFSLILESASTNQTSMYLCASNRGREQYFGPGTRLTVT.